This section outlines one T cell receptor (beta chain) sequence together with its context. TCRdb itself ran the 5' RACE reads through MiXCR, one entry per CDR3 protein. Of tens of thousands of distinct CDR3 sequences in the sample, less than 9.5% were seen once. The entry originates in a study of early T cells in non-severe SARS-CoV-2 infection. The CDR3 consists of 16 residues. Trimming shortened V by 2 bases and J by 1 base, and 11 bases separated the two germline ends. Germline CDR1 and CDR2: SGHTA and FQGNSA. The chain combines TRBV7-2 with TRBJ2-2; D assignment may be TRBD1 or TRBD2 (5 bases each). The input for sequencing was whole blood, taken at baseline. The source is an adult who was a healthcare worker with PCR-confirmed SARS-CoV-2 infection or an uninfected control (not recorded which). The CDR3 bases are TGTGCCAGCAGCTTATCCGGGACGGTGAACACCGGGGAGCTGTTTTTT. Protein sequence: CASSLSGTVNTGELFF. The variable domain in full, with the rest retrieved from reference TRBV7-2 and TRBJ2-2, is GAGVSQSPSNKVTEKGKDVELRCDPISGHTALYWYRQSLGQGLEFLIYFQGNSAPDKSGLPSDRFSAERTGGSVSTLTIQRTQQEDSAVYLCASSLSGTVNTGELFFGEGSRLTVL.